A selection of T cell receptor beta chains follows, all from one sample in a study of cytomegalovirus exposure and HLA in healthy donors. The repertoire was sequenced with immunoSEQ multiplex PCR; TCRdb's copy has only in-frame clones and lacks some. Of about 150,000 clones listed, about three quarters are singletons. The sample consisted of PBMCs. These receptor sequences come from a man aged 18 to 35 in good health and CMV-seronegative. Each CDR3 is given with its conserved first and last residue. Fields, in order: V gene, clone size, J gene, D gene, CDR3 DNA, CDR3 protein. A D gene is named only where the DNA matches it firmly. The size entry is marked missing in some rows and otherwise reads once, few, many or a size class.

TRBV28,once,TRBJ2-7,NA,TGTGCCAGCACCTTTAGCGGAGGGACCTACGAGCAGTACTTC,CASTFSGGTYEQYF
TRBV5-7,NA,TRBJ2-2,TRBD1,TGCGCCAGCAGCCGATCCGAACCAAGGACAGGGGGAACCGGGGAGCTGTTTTTT,CASSRSEPRTGGTGELFF
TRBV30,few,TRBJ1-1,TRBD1,TGTGCCTGGAGGATGGACAGGCGGACCGAAGCTTTCTTT,CAWRMDRRTEAFF
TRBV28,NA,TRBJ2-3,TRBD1,TGTGCCAGCTTGGACAGGGGCACAGATACGCAGTATTTT,CASLDRGTDTQYF
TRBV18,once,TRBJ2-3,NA,TGTGCCAGCTCACCAATGACTACTGGGACAGATACGCAGTATTTT,CASSPMTTGTDTQYF
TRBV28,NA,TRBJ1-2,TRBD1,TGTGCCAGCAGTTTAAAAAGGACAGGGGGCTATGGCTACACCTTC,CASSLKRTGGYGYTF
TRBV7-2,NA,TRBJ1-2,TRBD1,TGTGCCAGCAGCCCCGTGGGGACAGGTCGGGGCTACACCTTC,CASSPVGTGRGYTF
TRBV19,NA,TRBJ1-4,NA,TGTGCCAGTAGTATGATTGGGGGCCCAGCAACTAATGAAAAACTGTTTTTT,CASSMIGGPATNEKLFF
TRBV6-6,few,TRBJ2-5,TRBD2,TGTGCCAGCGCCAAGCGGGACCCCCAAGAGACCCAGTACTTC,CASAKRDPQETQYF
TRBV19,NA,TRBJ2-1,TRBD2,TGTGCCAGTAGTATAGATGGTGTACTAGCGGGAGTGGAGCAGTTCTTC,CASSIDGVLAGVEQFF
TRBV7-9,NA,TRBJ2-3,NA,TGTGCCAGCAGCTTACTAGATACGCAGTATTTT,CASSLLDTQYF
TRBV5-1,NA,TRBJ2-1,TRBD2,TGCGCCAGCAGCCCTAGGGGTTCGTCTAGCGGGAGGTACCTCCCCTACAATGAGCAGTTCTTC,CASSPRGSSSGRYLPYNEQFF
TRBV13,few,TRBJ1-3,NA,TGTGCCAGCATCGAGGGTCCCAAATTTGACTCTGGAAACACCATATATTTT,CASIEGPKFDSGNTIYF
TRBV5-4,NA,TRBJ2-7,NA,TGTGCCAGCAGCCCCGGTGCTACCTACGAGCAGTACTTC,CASSPGATYEQYF
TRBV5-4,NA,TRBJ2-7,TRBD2,TGTGCCAGCAGCTTGGGCGGGAGTAATCACGAGCAGTACTTC,CASSLGGSNHEQYF
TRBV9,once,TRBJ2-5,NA,TGTGCCAGCAGCGTAGGTAATCTTGGAGGGGAGACCCAGTACTTC,CASSVGNLGGETQYF
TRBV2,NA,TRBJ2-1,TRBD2,TGTGCCAGCAGTCCCAGGGGAGCGGGAGCCTACAATGAGCAGTTCTTC,CASSPRGAGAYNEQFF
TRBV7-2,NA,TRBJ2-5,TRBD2,TGTGCCAGCAGCTCCTCGGGCGGGAGTGGGGAGACCCAGTACTTC,CASSSSGGSGETQYF
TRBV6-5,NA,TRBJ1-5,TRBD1,TGTGCCAGCAGCCCCGGACAGGGCGGTCAGCCCCAGCATTTT,CASSPGQGGQPQHF
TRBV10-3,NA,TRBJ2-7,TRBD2,TGTGCCAGTCGTAGGGAGGGCCACCCCTTCTACGAGCAGTACTTC,CASRREGHPFYEQYF
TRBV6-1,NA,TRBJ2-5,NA,TGTGCCAGCAGTGAAGAGGCCGTCGGGATCCAAGAGACCCAGTACTTC,CASSEEAVGIQETQYF
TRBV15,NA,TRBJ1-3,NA,TGTGCCACCAACCCGACAGGAGATTTATTCTCTGGAAACACCATATATTTT,CATNPTGDLFSGNTIYF
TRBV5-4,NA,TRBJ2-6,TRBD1,TGTGCCAGCAGCGCGGGACAGGGCTCTGGGGCCAACGTCCTGACTTTC,CASSAGQGSGANVLTF
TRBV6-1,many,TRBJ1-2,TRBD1,TGTGCCAGCAGTGAAACCCCGGACAGGCCCAACTATGGCTACACCTTC,CASSETPDRPNYGYTF
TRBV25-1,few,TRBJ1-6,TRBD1,TGTGCCAGCAGTCGGACAGGGCGTGCTTCACCCCTCCACTTT,CASSRTGRASPLHF
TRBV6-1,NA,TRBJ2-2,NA,TGTGCCAGCAGTGAGAATGGTGCGGGGGAGCTGTTTTTT,CASSENGAGELFF
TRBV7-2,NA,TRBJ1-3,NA,TGTGCCAGCAGCTTGGGGGAGGGGGGAAACACCATATATTTT,CASSLGEGGNTIYF
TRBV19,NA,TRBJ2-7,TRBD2,TGTGCCAGTAGTATAGGAGCGGGAGGGCGCGAGGAGCAGTACTTC,CASSIGAGGREEQYF
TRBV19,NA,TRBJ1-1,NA,TGTGCCAGTAGTATGATGGTTGGGGGGATGCGGAACACTGAAGCTTTCTTT,CASSMMVGGMRNTEAFF
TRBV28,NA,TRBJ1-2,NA,TGTGCCAGCTCCCTTCCCTGGGAGGAGGCCTATGGCTACACCTTC,CASSLPWEEAYGYTF
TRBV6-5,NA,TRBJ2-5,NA,TGTGCCAGCACAAAAGATTCAGGAAGCCTAGAGACCCAGTACTTC,CASTKDSGSLETQYF
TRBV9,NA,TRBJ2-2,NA,TGTGCCAGCAGCACCCCCCGCGGAGGGTTGGCCGGGGAGCTGTTTTTT,CASSTPRGGLAGELFF
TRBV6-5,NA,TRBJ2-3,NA,TGTGCCAGCAGTTACTCAGAGGGAGCAGATACGCAGTATTTT,CASSYSEGADTQYF
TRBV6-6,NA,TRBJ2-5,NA,TGTGCCACCTCCCCGGGGGAACAAGAGACCCAGTACTTC,CATSPGEQETQYF
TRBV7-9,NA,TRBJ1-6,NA,TGTGCCAGCAGCCGGTGGCGGGACCCCTATAATTCACCCCTCCACTTT,CASSRWRDPYNSPLHF
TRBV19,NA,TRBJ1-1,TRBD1,TGTGCCAGTCAGACAGGGGCTGAAGCTTTCTTT,CASQTGAEAFF
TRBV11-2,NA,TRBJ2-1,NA,TGTGCCAGCAGCACTAGTGGGCATGAGCAGTTCTTC,CASSTSGHEQFF
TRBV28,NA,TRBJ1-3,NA,TGTGCCAGCAGTTTACCCCCAGGAAACACCATATATTTT,CASSLPPGNTIYF
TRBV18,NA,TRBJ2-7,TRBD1,TGTGCCAGCTCACCGTCCGGGACAGTGGCCTACGAGCAGTACTTC,CASSPSGTVAYEQYF
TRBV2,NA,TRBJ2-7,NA,TGTGCCAGCGGGGAGACTCCCTACGAGCAGTACTTC,CASGETPYEQYF
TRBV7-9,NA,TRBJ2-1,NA,TGTGCCAGCAGCCCCCTATACAATGAGCAGTTCTTC,CASSPLYNEQFF
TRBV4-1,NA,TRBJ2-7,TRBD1,TGCGCCAGCAGCCAAAATCAGAGGCAGGGGGTATACGAGCAGTACTTC,CASSQNQRQGVYEQYF
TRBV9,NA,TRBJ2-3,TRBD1,TGTGCCAGCAGCCCCCCTCGGACAGGGGCGAGTGCAGATACGCAGTATTTT,CASSPPRTGASADTQYF
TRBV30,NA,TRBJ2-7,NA,TGTGCCTGGAGTGTAGGGGTGGAGCAGTACTTC,CAWSVGVEQYF
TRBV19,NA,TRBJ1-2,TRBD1,TGTGCCAGTAGTGGAGGGGACAGTAACTATGGCTACACCTTC,CASSGGDSNYGYTF
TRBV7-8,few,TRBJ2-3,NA,TGTGCCAGCAGCTTAGGGGCGGGAGATACGCAGTATTTT,CASSLGAGDTQYF
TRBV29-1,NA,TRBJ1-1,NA,TGCAGCGTTCCGACGGAGACTGAAGCTTTCTTT,CSVPTETEAFF
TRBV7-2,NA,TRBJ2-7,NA,TGTGCCAGCAGCCGAGTTCCGGGTAACTCCTACGAGCAGTACTTC,CASSRVPGNSYEQYF
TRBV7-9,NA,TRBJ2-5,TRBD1,TGTGCCAGCAGCCGCGGGGACAGGGAGTACCAAGAGACCCAGTACTTC,CASSRGDREYQETQYF
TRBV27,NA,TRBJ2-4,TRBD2,TGTGCCAGCAGTCCTCCGACAGGGTGGCTAGCGGGAAGAATTCAGTACTTC,CASSPPTGWLAGRIQYF
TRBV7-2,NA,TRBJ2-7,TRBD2,TGTGCCAGCAGCTACAACGCGGGAGCTAGTTACGAGCAGTACTTC,CASSYNAGASYEQYF
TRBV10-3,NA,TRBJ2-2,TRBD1,TGTGCCATCACTGGGGACAGGGCGAACACCGGGGAGCTGTTTTTT,CAITGDRANTGELFF
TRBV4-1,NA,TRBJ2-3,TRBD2,TGCGCCAGCAGCCACCTGGGGGGGACAGATACGCAGTATTTT,CASSHLGGTDTQYF
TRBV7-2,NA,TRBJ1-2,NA,TGTGCCAGCAGCTTCGCCGGGTCCTATGGCTACACCTTC,CASSFAGSYGYTF
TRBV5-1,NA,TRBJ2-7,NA,TGCGCCAGCAGCTTGCCGTTTGCCTACGAGCAGTACTTC,CASSLPFAYEQYF